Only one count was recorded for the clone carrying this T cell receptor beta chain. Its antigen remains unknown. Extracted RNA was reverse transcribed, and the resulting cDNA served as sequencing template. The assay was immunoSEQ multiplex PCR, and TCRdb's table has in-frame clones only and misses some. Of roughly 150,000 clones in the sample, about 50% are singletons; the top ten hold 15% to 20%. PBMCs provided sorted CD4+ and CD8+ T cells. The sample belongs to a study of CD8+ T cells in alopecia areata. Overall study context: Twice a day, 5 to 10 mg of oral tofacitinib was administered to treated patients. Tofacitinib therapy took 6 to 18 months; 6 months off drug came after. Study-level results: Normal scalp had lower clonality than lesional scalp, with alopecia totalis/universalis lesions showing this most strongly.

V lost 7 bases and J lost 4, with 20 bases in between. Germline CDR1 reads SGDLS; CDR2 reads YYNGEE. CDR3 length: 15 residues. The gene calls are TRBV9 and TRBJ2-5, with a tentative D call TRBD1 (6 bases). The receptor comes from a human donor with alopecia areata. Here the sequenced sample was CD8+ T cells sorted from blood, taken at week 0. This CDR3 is CASRWGQGLGETQYF. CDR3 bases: TGTGCCAGCCGTTGGGGGCAAGGTTTGGGAGAGACCCAGTACTTC.